This T cell receptor (beta chain) came from a study of control samples from healthy donors and cancer patients. This clone came up a few times. Using immunoSEQ multiplex PCR, the repertoire was profiled, and TCRdb retains in-frame clones only, with some absent. The sample records about 51,000 clones, 80% being singletons. Trimming took 6 bases from V and 5 from J, leaving 8 bases between them. CDR1 MDHEN and CDR2 SYDVKM come from the germline V gene. The CDR3 is 13 residues long. The clonotype was recovered from a man between 65 and 85 years old in good health. This rearrangement joins TRBV28 to TRBJ1-6; D is uncertain. Input material: blood. This chain's CDR3 is CASRPDDNSPLHF. The CDR3, as DNA: TGTGCCAGCAGACCGGACGATAATTCACCCCTCCACTTT.